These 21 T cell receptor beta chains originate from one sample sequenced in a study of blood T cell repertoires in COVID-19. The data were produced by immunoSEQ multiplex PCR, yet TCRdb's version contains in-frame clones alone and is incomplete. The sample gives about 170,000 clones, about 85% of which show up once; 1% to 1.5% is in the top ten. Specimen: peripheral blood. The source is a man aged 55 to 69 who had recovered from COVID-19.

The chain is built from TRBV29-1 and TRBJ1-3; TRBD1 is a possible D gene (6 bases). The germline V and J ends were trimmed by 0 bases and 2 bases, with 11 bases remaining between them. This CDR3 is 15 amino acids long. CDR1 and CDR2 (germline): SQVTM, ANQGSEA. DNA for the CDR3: TGCAGCGTTGAAGACCTCAGGGGACCTGGAAACACCATATATTTT. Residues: CSVEDLRGPGNTIYF.

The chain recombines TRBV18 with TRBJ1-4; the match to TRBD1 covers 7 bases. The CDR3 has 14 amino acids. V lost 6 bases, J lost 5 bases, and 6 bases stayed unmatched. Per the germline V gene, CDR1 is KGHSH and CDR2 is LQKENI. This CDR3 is CASSPGQRNEKLFF. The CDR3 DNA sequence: TGTGCCAGCTCGCCGGGACAGCGAAATGAAAAACTGTTTTTT.

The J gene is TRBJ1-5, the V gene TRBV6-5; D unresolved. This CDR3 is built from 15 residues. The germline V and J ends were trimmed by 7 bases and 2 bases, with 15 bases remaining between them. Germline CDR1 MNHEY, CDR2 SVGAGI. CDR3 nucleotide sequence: TGTGCCAGCACCAGTGGAGGGTTTGGCAATCAGCCCCAGCATTTT. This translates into CASTSGGFGNQPQHF.

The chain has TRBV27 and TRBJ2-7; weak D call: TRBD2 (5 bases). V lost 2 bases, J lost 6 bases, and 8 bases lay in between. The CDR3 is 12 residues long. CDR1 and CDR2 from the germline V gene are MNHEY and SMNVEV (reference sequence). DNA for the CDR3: TGTGCCAGCAGTTTACGGGGTGGCGAGCAGTACTTC. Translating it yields CASSLRGGEQYF.

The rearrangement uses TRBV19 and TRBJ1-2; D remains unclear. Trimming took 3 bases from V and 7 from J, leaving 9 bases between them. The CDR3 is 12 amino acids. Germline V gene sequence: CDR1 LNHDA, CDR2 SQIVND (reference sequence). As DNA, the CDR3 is TGTGCCAGTAGTATGGTGGGCTCTGGCTACACCTTC. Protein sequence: CASSMVGSGYTF.

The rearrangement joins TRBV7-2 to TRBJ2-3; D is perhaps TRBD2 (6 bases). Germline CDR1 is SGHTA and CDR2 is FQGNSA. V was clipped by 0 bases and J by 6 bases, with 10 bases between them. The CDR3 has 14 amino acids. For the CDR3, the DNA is TGTGCCAGCAGCTTAGCGTTCGCGGGGGATACGCAGTATTTT. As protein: CASSLAFAGDTQYF.

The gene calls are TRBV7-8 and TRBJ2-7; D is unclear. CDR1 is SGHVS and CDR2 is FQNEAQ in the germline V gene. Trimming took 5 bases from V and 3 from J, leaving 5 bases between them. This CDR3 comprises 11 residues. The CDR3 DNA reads TGTGCCAGCAGCCCGAGCTACGAGCAGTACTTC. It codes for CASSPSYEQYF.

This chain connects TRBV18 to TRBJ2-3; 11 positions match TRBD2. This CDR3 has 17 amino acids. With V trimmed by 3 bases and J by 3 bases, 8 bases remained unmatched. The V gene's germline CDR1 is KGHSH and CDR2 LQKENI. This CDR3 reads CASSPLAGGSTTDTQYF. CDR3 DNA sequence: TGTGCCAGCTCACCTTTAGCGGGGGGGAGCACGACAGATACGCAGTATTTT.

In nucleotides, the CDR3 is TGTGCCATCAGCGGGGGACAGCAGAATTCACCCCTCCACTTT. Translating gives CAISGGQQNSPLHF. The chain uses TRBV10-3 and TRBJ1-6; 7 bases are shared with TRBD1. The CDR3 contains 14 residues. V was clipped by 6 bases and J by 7 bases; unmatched bases: 6. Germline CDR1 ENHRY, CDR2 SYGVKD.

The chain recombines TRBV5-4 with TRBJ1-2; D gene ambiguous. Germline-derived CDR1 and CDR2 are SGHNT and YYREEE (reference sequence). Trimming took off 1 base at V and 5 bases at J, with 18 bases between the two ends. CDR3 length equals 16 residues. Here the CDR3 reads CASSLFQRLSDYGYTF. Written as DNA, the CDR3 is TGTGCCAGCAGCTTGTTCCAGAGGTTATCAGATTATGGCTACACCTTC.

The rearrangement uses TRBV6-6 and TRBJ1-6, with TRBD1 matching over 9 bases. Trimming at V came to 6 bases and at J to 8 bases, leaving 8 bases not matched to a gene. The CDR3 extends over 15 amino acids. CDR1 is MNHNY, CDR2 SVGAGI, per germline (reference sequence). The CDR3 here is CASSNPDRGHSPLHF. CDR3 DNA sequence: TGTGCCAGCAGCAACCCGGACAGGGGTCATTCACCCCTCCACTTT.

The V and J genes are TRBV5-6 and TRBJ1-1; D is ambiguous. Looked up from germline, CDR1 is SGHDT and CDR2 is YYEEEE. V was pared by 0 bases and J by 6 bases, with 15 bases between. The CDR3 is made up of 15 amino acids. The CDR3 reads CASSLEPGLIAEAFF. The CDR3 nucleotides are TGTGCCAGCAGCTTGGAACCCGGACTTATCGCTGAAGCTTTCTTT.

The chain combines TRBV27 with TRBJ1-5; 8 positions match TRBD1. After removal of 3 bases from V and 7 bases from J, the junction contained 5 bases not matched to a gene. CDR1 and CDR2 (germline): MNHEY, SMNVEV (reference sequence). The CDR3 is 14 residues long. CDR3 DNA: TGTGCCAGCAGTTTGACCGGGACAGGCCAGCCCCAGCATTTT. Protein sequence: CASSLTGTGQPQHF.

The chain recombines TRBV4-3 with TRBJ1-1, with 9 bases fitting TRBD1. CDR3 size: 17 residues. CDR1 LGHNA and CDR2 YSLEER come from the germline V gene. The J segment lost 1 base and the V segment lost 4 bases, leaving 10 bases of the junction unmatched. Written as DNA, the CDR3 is TGCGCCAGCAGCCTAGGATCACAGGGGGCCGGGAACACTGAAGCTTTCTTT. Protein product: CASSLGSQGAGNTEAFF.

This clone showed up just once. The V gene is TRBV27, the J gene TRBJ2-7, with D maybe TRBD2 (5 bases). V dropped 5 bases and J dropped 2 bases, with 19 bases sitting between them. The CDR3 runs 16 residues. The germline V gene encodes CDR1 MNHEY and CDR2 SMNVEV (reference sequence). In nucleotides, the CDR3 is TGTGCCAGCAGTCCCAATCTCGGGATAGCCGCCTACGAGCAGTACTTC. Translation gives CASSPNLGIAAYEQYF.

The CDR3 region has the DNA TGCGCCAGCAGCCTCCCCGATCCGGGTGGTGGAAACACCATATATTTT. It yields the protein CASSLPDPGGGNTIYF. This sequence joins TRBV5-1 and TRBJ1-3; D is ambiguous. The V end lost 4 bases, the J end lost 3 bases, and 17 bases lay between the germline ends. The length of the CDR3 is 16 residues. CDR1 is SGHRS, CDR2 YFSETQ, per germline.

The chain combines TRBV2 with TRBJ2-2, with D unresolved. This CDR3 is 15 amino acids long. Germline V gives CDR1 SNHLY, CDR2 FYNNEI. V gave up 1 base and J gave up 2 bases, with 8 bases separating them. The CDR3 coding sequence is TGTGCCAGCAGTGAAGGTCGCGTTAACACCGGGGAGCTGTTTTTT. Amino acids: CASSEGRVNTGELFF.

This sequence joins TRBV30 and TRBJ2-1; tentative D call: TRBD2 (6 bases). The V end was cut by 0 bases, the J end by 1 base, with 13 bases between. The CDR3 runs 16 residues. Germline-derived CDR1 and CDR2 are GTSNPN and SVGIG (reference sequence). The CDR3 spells CAWSVRAGWSYNEQFF. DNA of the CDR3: TGTGCCTGGAGTGTACGGGCGGGGTGGTCCTACAATGAGCAGTTCTTC. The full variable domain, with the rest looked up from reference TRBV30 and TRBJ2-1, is SQTIHQWPATLVQPVGSPLSLECTVEGTSNPNLYWYRQAAGRGLQLLFYSVGIGQISSEVPQNLSASRPQDRQFILSSKKLLLSDSGFYLCAWSVRAGWSYNEQFFGPGTRLTVL.

The CDR3 region has the DNA TGTGCCAGCAGTGAAGTAAGGGGGGGCCAGCCCCAGCATTTT. It is translated as CASSEVRGGQPQHF. The chain combines TRBV6-1 with TRBJ1-5; D perhaps matches TRBD1 (6 bases). V was clipped by 1 base and J by 7 bases, with 11 bases between them. This CDR3 is built from 14 residues. Germline CDR1 and CDR2: MNHNS and SASEGT.

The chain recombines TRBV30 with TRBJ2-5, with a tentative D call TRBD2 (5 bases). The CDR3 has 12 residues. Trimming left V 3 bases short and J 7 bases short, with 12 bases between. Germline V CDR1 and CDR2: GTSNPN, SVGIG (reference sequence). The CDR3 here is CAWRDSSRTQYF. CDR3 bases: TGTGCCTGGAGGGACTCCTCAAGGACCCAGTACTTC.

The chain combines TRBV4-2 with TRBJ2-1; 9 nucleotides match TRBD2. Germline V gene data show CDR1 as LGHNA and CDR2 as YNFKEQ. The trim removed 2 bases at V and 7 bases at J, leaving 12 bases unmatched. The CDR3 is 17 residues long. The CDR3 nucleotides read TGTGCCAGCAGCCAAAGCTCACTTCGCGGGGGGGCAAATGAGCAGTTCTTC. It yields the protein CASSQSSLRGGANEQFF.